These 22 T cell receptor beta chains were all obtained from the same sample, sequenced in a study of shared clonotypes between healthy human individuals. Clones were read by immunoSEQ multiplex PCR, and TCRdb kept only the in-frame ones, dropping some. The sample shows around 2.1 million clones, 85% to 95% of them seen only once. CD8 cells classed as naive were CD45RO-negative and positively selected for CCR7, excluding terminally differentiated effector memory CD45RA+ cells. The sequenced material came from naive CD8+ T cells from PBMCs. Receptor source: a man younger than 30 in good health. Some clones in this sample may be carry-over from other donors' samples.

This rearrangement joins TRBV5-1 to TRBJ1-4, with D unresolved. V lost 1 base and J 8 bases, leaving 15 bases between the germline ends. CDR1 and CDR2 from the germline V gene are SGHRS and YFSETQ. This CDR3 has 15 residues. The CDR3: CASSLIGGEREKLFF. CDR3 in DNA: TGCGCCAGCAGCTTGATAGGTGGGGAGAGAGAAAAACTGTTTTTT.

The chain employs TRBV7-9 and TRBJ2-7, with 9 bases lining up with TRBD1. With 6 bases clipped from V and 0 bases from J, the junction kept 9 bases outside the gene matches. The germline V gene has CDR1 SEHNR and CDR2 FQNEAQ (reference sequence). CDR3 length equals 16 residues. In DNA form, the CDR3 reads TGTGCCAGCAGTTCTCGACCGACAGGGGGCTCCTACGAGCAGTACTTC. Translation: CASSSRPTGGSYEQYF.

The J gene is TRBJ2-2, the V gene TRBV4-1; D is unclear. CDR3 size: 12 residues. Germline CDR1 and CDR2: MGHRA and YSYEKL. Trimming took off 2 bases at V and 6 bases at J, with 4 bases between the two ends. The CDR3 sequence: CASSQPSGELFF. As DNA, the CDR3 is TGCGCCAGCAGCCAACCATCCGGGGAGCTGTTTTTT.

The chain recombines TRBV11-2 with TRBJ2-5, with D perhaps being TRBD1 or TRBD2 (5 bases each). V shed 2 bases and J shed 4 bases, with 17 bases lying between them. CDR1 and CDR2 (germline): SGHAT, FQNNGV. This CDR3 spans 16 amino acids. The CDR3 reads CASSLFGAGTLETQYF. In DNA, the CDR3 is TGTGCCAGCAGCTTATTCGGGGCAGGCACTTTAGAGACCCAGTACTTC.

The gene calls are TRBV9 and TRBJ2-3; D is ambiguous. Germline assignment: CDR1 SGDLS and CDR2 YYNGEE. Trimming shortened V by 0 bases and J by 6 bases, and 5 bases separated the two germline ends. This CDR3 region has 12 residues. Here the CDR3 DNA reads TGTGCCAGCAGCGTAGGGTACGATACGCAGTATTTT. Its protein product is CASSVGYDTQYF.

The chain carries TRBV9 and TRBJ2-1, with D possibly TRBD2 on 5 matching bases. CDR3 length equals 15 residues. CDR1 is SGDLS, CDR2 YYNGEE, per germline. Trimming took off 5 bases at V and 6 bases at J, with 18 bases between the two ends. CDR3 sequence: CASSLRVGRANEQFF. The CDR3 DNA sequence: TGTGCCAGCAGTCTACGGGTAGGGAGAGCCAATGAGCAGTTCTTC.

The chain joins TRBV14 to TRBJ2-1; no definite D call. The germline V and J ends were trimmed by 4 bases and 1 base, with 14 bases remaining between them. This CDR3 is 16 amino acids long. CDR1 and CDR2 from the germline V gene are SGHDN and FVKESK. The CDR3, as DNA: TGTGCCAGCAGCCCAAAGACCCCCCGATCCTACAATGAGCAGTTCTTC. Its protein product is CASSPKTPRSYNEQFF.

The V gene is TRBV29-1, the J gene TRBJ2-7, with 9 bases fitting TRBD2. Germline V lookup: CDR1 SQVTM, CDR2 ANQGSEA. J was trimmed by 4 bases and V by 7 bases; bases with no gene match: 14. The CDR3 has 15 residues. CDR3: CSALKLERGEYEQYF. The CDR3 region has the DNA TGCAGCGCCCTCAAGTTGGAGCGGGGGGAATACGAGCAGTACTTC.

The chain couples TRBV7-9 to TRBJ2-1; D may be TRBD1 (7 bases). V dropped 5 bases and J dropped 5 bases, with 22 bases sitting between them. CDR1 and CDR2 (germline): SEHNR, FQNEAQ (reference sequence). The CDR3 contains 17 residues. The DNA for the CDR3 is TGTGCCAGCAGCGGTAGAGGACAGGCTCGGAGGGACAATGAGCAGTTCTTC. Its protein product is CASSGRGQARRDNEQFF.

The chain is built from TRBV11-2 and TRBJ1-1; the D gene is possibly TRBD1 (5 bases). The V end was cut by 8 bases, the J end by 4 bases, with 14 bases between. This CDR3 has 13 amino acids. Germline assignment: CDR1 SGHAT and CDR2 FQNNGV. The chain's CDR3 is CASGPGGGTEAFF. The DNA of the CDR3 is TGTGCCAGCGGCCCCGGGGGGGGCACTGAAGCTTTCTTT.

The CDR3 reads CASSANSGSSYNEQFF. CDR3 coding DNA: TGTGCCAGCTCAGCGAATAGCGGGAGCTCCTACAATGAGCAGTTCTTC. The chain is built from TRBV18 and TRBJ2-1, with 9 bases aligning to TRBD2. V was clipped by 5 bases and J by 0 bases; unmatched bases: 5. Germline V gene data show CDR1 as KGHSH and CDR2 as LQKENI. The CDR3 extends over 16 amino acids.

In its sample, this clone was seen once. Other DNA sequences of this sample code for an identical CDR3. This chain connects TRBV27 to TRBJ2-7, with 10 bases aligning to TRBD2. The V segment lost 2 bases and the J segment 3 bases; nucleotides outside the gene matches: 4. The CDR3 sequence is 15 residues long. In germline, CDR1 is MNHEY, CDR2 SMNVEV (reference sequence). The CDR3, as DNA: TGTGCCAGCAGTTTAGGATCTAGCGGGAGCTACGAGCAGTACTTC. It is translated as CASSLGSSGSYEQYF.

The DNA of the CDR3 is TGCAGCGTCCCACAGGGGGCGACTGAAGCTTTCTTT. This codes for CSVPQGATEAFF. The chain links TRBV29-1 to TRBJ1-1; 9 nucleotides align to TRBD1. CDR1 is SQVTM and CDR2 is ANQGSEA in the germline V gene. V gave up 6 bases and J gave up 5 bases; unmatched junction bases: 4. The CDR3 extends over 12 amino acids.

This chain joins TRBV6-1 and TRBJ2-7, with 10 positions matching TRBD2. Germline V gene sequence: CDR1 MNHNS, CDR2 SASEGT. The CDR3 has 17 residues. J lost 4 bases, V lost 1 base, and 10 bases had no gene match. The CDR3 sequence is CASSEESGRASGYEQYF. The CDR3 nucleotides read TGTGCCAGCAGTGAAGAAAGCGGGAGGGCCTCTGGGTACGAGCAGTACTTC.

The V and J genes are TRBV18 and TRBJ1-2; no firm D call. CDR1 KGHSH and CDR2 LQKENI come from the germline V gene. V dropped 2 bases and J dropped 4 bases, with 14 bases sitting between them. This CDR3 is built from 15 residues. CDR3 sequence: CASSPGVVEVYGYTF. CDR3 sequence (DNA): TGTGCCAGCTCACCAGGTGTAGTAGAAGTCTATGGCTACACCTTC.

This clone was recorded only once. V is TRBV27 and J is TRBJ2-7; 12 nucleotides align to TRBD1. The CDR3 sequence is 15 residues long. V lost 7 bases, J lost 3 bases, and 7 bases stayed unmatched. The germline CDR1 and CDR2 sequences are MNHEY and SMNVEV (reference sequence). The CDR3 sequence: CASNQGTGGIYEQYF. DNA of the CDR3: TGTGCCAGCAACCAAGGGACAGGGGGCATCTACGAGCAGTACTTC.

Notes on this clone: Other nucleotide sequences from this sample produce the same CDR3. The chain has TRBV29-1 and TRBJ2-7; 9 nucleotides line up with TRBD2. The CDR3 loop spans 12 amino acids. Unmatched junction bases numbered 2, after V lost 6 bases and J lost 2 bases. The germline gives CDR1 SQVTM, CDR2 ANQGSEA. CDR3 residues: CSVLAGTYEQYF. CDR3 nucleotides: TGCAGCGTCCTAGCGGGGACCTACGAGCAGTACTTC.

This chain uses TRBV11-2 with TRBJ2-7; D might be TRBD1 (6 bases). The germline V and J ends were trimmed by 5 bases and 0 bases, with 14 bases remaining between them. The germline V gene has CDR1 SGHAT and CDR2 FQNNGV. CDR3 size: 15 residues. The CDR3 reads CASSPSPDSSYEQYF. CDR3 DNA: TGTGCCAGCAGCCCTTCCCCGGACAGCTCCTACGAGCAGTACTTC. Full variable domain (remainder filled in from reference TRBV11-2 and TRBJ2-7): EAGVAQSPRYKIIEKRQSVAFWCNPISGHATLYWYQQILGQGPKLLIQFQNNGVVDDSQLPKDRFSAERLKGVDSTLKIQPAKLEDSAVYLCASSPSPDSSYEQYFGPGTRLTVT.

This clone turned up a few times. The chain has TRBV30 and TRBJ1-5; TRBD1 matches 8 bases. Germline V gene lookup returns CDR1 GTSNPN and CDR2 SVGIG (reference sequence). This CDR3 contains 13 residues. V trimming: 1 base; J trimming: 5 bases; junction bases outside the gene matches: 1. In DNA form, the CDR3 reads TGTGCCTGGAGTGGACAGGGGCATCAGCCCCAGCATTTT. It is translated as CAWSGQGHQPQHF.

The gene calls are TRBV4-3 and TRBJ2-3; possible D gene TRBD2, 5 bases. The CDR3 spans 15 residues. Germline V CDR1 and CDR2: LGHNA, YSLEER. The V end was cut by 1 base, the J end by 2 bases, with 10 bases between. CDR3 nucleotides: TGCGCCAGCAGCCAAGTGATGGACTTCACAGATACGCAGTATTTT. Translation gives CASSQVMDFTDTQYF.

CDR3 sequence (DNA): TGTGCCAGCAGCTTAGTCGGACAGGGGGAATGGGAGACCCAGTACTTC. Protein: CASSLVGQGEWETQYF. V and J are TRBV11-2 and TRBJ2-5; the match to TRBD1 covers 10 bases. J was trimmed by 5 bases and V by 1 base; bases with no gene match: 7. The CDR3 extends over 16 amino acids. Germline V CDR1 and CDR2: SGHAT, FQNNGV.

In nucleotides, the CDR3 is TGTGCCAGCAGCTTAACAGGGATTTCCACAGATACGCAGTATTTT. Residues: CASSLTGISTDTQYF. The rearrangement uses TRBV11-2 and TRBJ2-3, with D perhaps matching TRBD1 (6 bases). V was clipped by 2 bases and J by 2 bases, with 11 bases between them. The CDR3 loop spans 15 amino acids. Germline values: CDR1 SGHAT, CDR2 FQNNGV.